Each of the 8 T cell receptor beta chains below was sequenced from the same sample in a study of T cell repertoires in cytomegalovirus infection (dated by TCRdb to between 2017 and 2020). Reads for this sample came from an Illumina HiSeq 1500. The public reads were quality trimmed at Q25 with fastp and then assembled into clones with MiXCR by TCRdb, keeping productive beta chains. Each record represents a unique CDR3 protein, reported with the most common genes and DNA among its rows. The sample records about 770,000 distinct CDR3 sequences, 25% to 30% of which are singletons. The ten largest account for roughly 14% of the sample. The meaning of the sample's treatment or condition label: in vitro stimulation with specific CMV peptide epitopes to enrich CMV-specific T cells. These receptors are not linked to any known antigen. Sequencing used cultured CD8+ T cells from PBMCs, obtained from culture after CMV antigen stimulation. The source is a human donor in good health (CMV status not recorded). Some clones in this sample may be carry-over from other donors' samples.

J is TRBJ1-4 and V is TRBV4-1; D uncertain. The CDR3 is 15 residues long. Per germline, CDR1 MGHRA and CDR2 YSYEKL. Trimming removed 3 bases at V and 10 bases at J, with 18 bases between. The CDR3 DNA follows: TGCGCCAGCAGCCACCAAGGACGGGGAGTAGGAAAACTGTTTTTT. It codes for CASSHQGRGVGKLFF.

The V and J genes are TRBV28 and TRBJ2-3; either TRBD1 or TRBD2 may fit D (6 bases each). The CDR3 has 18 amino acids. CDR1 and CDR2 from the germline V gene are MDHEN and SYDVKM. Trimming cost V 3 bases and J 1 base, with 20 bases left between them. The CDR3, as DNA: TGTGCCAGCAGTTTGGAGGGGGACCCCAATTACCGCACAGATACGCAGTATTTT. This gives the protein CASSLEGDPNYRTDTQYF.

The chain joins TRBV12-3 or TRBV12-4 to TRBJ2-2; 7 nucleotides line up with TRBD1. The CDR3 has 17 amino acids. After removal of 4 bases from V and 0 bases from J, the junction contained 8 bases not matched to a gene. CDR3 nucleotide sequence: TGTGCCAGCAGTTCCCCGGACAGGTCAACGAACACCGGGGAGCTGTTTTTT. Translation gives CASSSPDRSTNTGELFF.

This clonotype has only a few counts. V usage is TRBV27 and J usage is TRBJ1-2; 7 bases align to TRBD1. V dropped 0 bases and J dropped 6; count of bases not matched to a gene: 4. Germline-derived CDR1 and CDR2 are MNHEY and SMNVEV (reference sequence). There are 14 residues in the CDR3. The CDR3 here is CASSLSIRGNGYTF. CDR3 DNA: TGTGCCAGCAGTTTATCGATCAGGGGGAATGGCTACACCTTC.

This clonotype occurred a few times. The chain is built from TRBV6-5 and TRBJ1-5; D remains unclear. CDR1 and CDR2 from the germline V gene are MNHEY and SVGAGI. Trimming removed 0 bases at V and 1 base at J, with 13 bases between. The CDR3 loop spans 17 amino acids. The CDR3, as DNA: TGTGCCAGCAGTTACTCGAGTAATCCGTCCAGCAATCAGCCCCAGCATTTT. Its translation is CASSYSSNPSSNQPQHF.

Only a few counts were recorded for this clonotype. This chain connects TRBV19 to TRBJ2-1; D may be TRBD1 (6 bases). The CDR3 runs 15 residues. Trimming took off 7 bases at V and 5 bases at J, with 18 bases between the two ends. The V gene's germline CDR1 is LNHDA and CDR2 SQIVND (reference sequence). The CDR3 nucleotides read TGTGCCAGTACGGCCCTCCCGACAGGAGACAATGAGCAGTTCTTC. It codes for CASTALPTGDNEQFF.

This clonotype has a handful of counts. The V call is TRBV11-2, the J call TRBJ2-3; 8 nucleotides match TRBD2. V gave up 7 bases and J gave up 5 bases; unmatched junction bases: 8. Germline lookup yields CDR1 SGHAT and CDR2 FQNNGV. CDR3 length: 14 amino acids. The CDR3 here is CASTQGLGGDTQYF. Written as DNA, the CDR3 is TGTGCCAGCACTCAGGGACTAGGAGGAGATACGCAGTATTTT.

This clonotype showed up just a few times. V usage is TRBV7-8 and J usage is TRBJ1-3; D not resolved. CDR3 length: 15 amino acids. Trimming took off 5 bases at V and 6 bases at J, with 17 bases between the two ends. CDR1 is SGHVS, CDR2 FQNEAQ, per germline. This CDR3 reads CASSPGPESVNTIYF. The CDR3 bases are TGTGCCAGCAGCCCAGGACCCGAAAGTGTAAACACCATATATTTT.